The 22 T cell receptor beta chains below come from one sample, sequenced in a study of shared clonotypes between healthy human individuals. CD8 cells regarded as naive lacked CD45RO, were positively chosen for CCR7, and omitted terminally differentiated effector memory CD45RA+ cells. Data came from immunoSEQ multiplex PCR; TCRdb stores just in-frame clones and leaves some out. The sample carries 2 million or so clones, approximately 95% recorded once. Material for sequencing was naive CD8+ T cells sorted from blood. All receptors derive from a young man in good health.

Comment on this clone: Other DNA sequences in this specimen translate into the identical CDR3. V is TRBV5-6 and J is TRBJ1-5; the match to TRBD1 covers 9 bases. Germline V CDR1 and CDR2: SGHDT, YYEEEE. The CDR3 contains 15 residues. J was trimmed by 4 bases and V by 3 bases; bases with no gene match: 5. The CDR3 region has the DNA TGTGCCAGCAGCTGGGGGACAGGGAGTAATCAGCCCCAGCATTTT. This encodes CASSWGTGSNQPQHF.

The DNA of the CDR3 is TGTGCCAGCAGGTCCGGGGACCCCTACGAGCAGTACTTC. This codes for CASRSGDPYEQYF. The chain links TRBV6-1 to TRBJ2-7; D may correspond to TRBD1 or TRBD2 (5 bases each). Germline lookup yields CDR1 MNHNS and CDR2 SASEGT. The CDR3 covers 13 residues. V was clipped by 6 bases and J by 2 bases, with 11 bases between them.

DNA of the CDR3: TGTGCCAGCAGTCCGGGCGGGGAGCTGTTTTTT. It yields the protein CASSPGGELFF. The gene calls are TRBV25-1 and TRBJ2-2, with D hard to call. Germline lookup yields CDR1 MGHDK and CDR2 SYGVNS. V was clipped by 5 bases and J by 7 bases, with 5 bases between them. The CDR3 extends over 11 amino acids.

A few counts support this clone. At the DNA level, this CDR3 is encoded by other sequences in the same sample as well. The J gene is TRBJ2-7, the V gene TRBV28, with D unclear. Per germline, CDR1 MDHEN and CDR2 SYDVKM. The length of the CDR3 is 13 residues. Trimming took 3 bases from V and 0 from J, leaving 6 bases between them. In nucleotides, the CDR3 is TGTGCCAGCAGTTTGGCAAGCTCCTACGAGCAGTACTTC. Protein: CASSLASSYEQYF.

This clone was observed a single time. This sequence joins TRBV28 and TRBJ1-4; D is possibly TRBD1 (6 bases). V lost 6 bases and J 14 bases, leaving 19 bases between the germline ends. Germline V gene lookup returns CDR1 MDHEN and CDR2 SYDVKM. CDR3 length: 13 amino acids. The CDR3 protein is CASSEPYGGKLFF. The CDR3 DNA is TGTGCCAGCAGCGAACCCTATGGGGGCAAGCTGTTTTTT.

The chain combines TRBV4-1 with TRBJ1-5; 9 bases align to TRBD1. Germline CDR1 MGHRA, CDR2 YSYEKL. This CDR3 spans 16 amino acids. Losses at the gene ends were 6 bases for V and 6 bases for J; bases not matched to a gene: 12. The CDR3 DNA follows: TGCGCCAGCAGAGAAGCCGGGACAGGGATGGGTCAGCCCCAGCATTTT. Translated: CASREAGTGMGQPQHF.

The gene calls are TRBV19 and TRBJ2-7; the D gene could be TRBD1 or TRBD2 (5 bases each). V was trimmed by 0 bases and J by 9 bases, leaving 15 bases between them. CDR1 is LNHDA and CDR2 is SQIVND in the germline V gene (reference sequence). The CDR3 extends over 14 amino acids. The CDR3 protein is CASSIDLEARAQYF. Written as DNA, the CDR3 is TGTGCCAGTAGTATAGATTTGGAGGCCAGGGCGCAGTACTTC.

The rearrangement links TRBV5-6 to TRBJ2-1; 10 nucleotides agree with TRBD2. Germline V gene sequence: CDR1 SGHDT, CDR2 YYEEEE. The CDR3 covers 14 residues. V was pared by 1 base and J by 8 bases, with 3 bases of the junction left unmatched. CDR3 coding DNA: TGTGCCAGCAGCTTGATTAGCGGGAGGTATGAGCAGTTCTTC. It yields the protein CASSLISGRYEQFF.

The rearrangement links TRBV11-1 to TRBJ2-6; no reliable D call. V was cut by 3 bases and J by 1 base, with 4 bases left in between. The length of the CDR3 is 14 residues. CDR1 and CDR2 from the germline V gene are SGHAT and FQDESV (reference sequence). This CDR3 is CASSFSSGANVLTF. CDR3 bases: TGTGCCAGCAGCTTTAGTTCTGGGGCCAACGTCCTGACTTTC.

The table lists this clone with a count of one. The sample contains more than one DNA sequence encoding this CDR3. The genes are TRBV27 and TRBJ2-3, with D tentatively TRBD2 (7 bases). Germline loops: CDR1 MNHEY, CDR2 SMNVEV (reference sequence). The CDR3 covers 13 residues. V was pared by 3 bases and J by 6 bases, with 10 bases between. CDR3 nucleotides: TGTGCCAGCAGTTTCCGGGGGGCGGATACGCAGTATTTT. Translated, it gives CASSFRGADTQYF.

The rearrangement joins TRBV7-2 to TRBJ2-1; 10 bases align to TRBD2. Unmatched junction bases numbered 3, after V lost 0 bases and J lost 7 bases. Germline CDR1 SGHTA, CDR2 FQGNSA. There are 15 residues in the CDR3. CDR3 region: CASSLAASGGNEQFF. In nucleotides, the CDR3 is TGTGCCAGCAGCTTAGCGGCTAGCGGGGGAAATGAGCAGTTCTTC.

The table lists this clone with a count of one. The sample contains more than one DNA sequence encoding this CDR3. The V and J genes are TRBV10-2 and TRBJ1-1; 7 bases map to TRBD1. Germline loops: CDR1 WSHSY, CDR2 SAAADI. Trimming took 9 bases from V and 2 from J; bases not matched to a gene: 6. This CDR3 has 13 amino acids. The CDR3 DNA reads as TGCGCCAGTCGACAGGGCCTTAACACTGAAGCTTTCTTT. This encodes CASRQGLNTEAFF.

DNA for the CDR3: TGCGCCAGCAGCCACGGACAGGGCTACGAGCAGTACTTC. Translation: CASSHGQGYEQYF. This chain connects TRBV4-3 to TRBJ2-7; 8 positions agree with TRBD1. CDR3 length equals 13 residues. The V gene end was trimmed by 3 bases and the J gene end by 3 bases; junction bases not matched to a gene: 1. Germline lookup yields CDR1 LGHNA and CDR2 YSLEER.

The chain is built from TRBV29-1 and TRBJ1-2, with 9 bases matching TRBD1. This CDR3 is 13 amino acids long. CDR1 SQVTM and CDR2 ANQGSEA come from the germline V gene. The trim removed 6 bases at V and 2 bases at J, leaving 4 bases unmatched. The chain's CDR3 is CSVSDRGNYGYTF. DNA for the CDR3: TGCAGCGTCTCGGACAGGGGAAACTATGGCTACACCTTC.

Here the CDR3 DNA reads TGTGCCAGCGCAGGGGATACGCAGTATTTT. Translation: CASAGDTQYF. The chain links TRBV28 to TRBJ2-3; D is perhaps TRBD1 (5 bases). This CDR3 has 10 residues. CDR1 is MDHEN and CDR2 is SYDVKM in the germline V gene. The ends were cut back, 8 bases at V and 6 bases at J, with 6 bases in the middle.

This chain links TRBV6-5 with TRBJ2-7, with D possibly being TRBD2 (5 bases). Deletions cut 0 bases from V and 3 bases from J, with 9 bases between. The CDR3 has 14 amino acids. Germline V gene sequence: CDR1 MNHEY, CDR2 SVGAGI. The CDR3 is CASSYSPADYEQYF. CDR3 nucleotides: TGTGCCAGCAGTTACTCGCCAGCGGACTACGAGCAGTACTTC.

In this sample, this clone turned up once. Possible read error: a much larger clone is one base away. This specimen includes other DNA sequences encoding the same CDR3. The chain recombines TRBV11-1 with TRBJ2-7, with 11 bases lining up with TRBD1. Trimming at V came to 4 bases and at J to 4 bases, leaving 0 bases not matched to a gene. This CDR3 comprises 13 residues. Germline lookup yields CDR1 SGHAT and CDR2 FQDESV (reference sequence). As DNA, the CDR3 is TGTGCCAGCAGCTGGGACAGGGGGTACGAGCAGTACTTC. Translated, it gives CASSWDRGYEQYF.

This sequence joins TRBV4-1 and TRBJ2-3; TRBD1 agrees at 12 bases. The CDR3 is 14 residues long. The junction had 2 bases not matched to a gene; V was cut back by 6 bases and J by 4 bases. Germline V gene data show CDR1 as MGHRA and CDR2 as YSYEKL. CDR3 region: CASRGQGAPDTQYF. In DNA form, the CDR3 reads TGCGCCAGCAGGGGACAGGGGGCCCCAGATACGCAGTATTTT.

The V gene is TRBV2, the J gene TRBJ2-7; D is possibly TRBD2 (5 bases). The germline gives CDR1 SNHLY, CDR2 FYNNEI. V lost 7 bases and J 3 bases, leaving 13 bases between the germline ends. The CDR3 is made up of 13 amino acids. The CDR3 protein is CASTGLFYYEQYF. CDR3 nucleotides: TGTGCCAGCACCGGACTTTTCTACTACGAGCAGTACTTC. Complete variable domain (other parts from reference TRBV2 and TRBJ2-7): EPEVTQTPSHQVTQMGQEVILRCVPISNHLYFYWYRQILGQKVEFLVSFYNNEISEKSEIFDDQFSVERPDGSNFTLKIRSTKLEDSAMYFCASTGLFYYEQYFGPGTRLTVT.

The chain employs TRBV2 and TRBJ2-5, with D possibly being TRBD1 (5 bases). Trimming took 0 bases from V and 5 from J, leaving 22 bases between them. Germline assignment: CDR1 SNHLY and CDR2 FYNNEI. This CDR3 comprises 18 residues. CDR3 sequence reads: CASSEALRMAENRETQYF. The CDR3 coding sequence is TGTGCCAGCAGTGAAGCGCTTAGGATGGCAGAGAACAGGGAGACCCAGTACTTC.

A remark on this clone: The same CDR3 also results from other DNA sequences found in this sample. The V call is TRBV14, the J call TRBJ2-7, with 7 bases identical to TRBD1. After removal of 1 base from V and 2 bases from J, the junction contained 2 bases not matched to a gene. This CDR3 is 14 amino acids long. Germline V gives CDR1 SGHDN, CDR2 FVKESK. The CDR3, as DNA: TGTGCCAGCAGCCAAGGACAGGGACCCTACGAGCAGTACTTC. Translated: CASSQGQGPYEQYF.

A few counts support this clone. The same CDR3 can be traced to other DNA sequences in this sample. The chain joins TRBV7-9 to TRBJ2-5; D ambiguous. The V end lost 1 base, the J end lost 5 bases, and 2 bases lay between the germline ends. This CDR3 is 11 amino acids long. CDR1 and CDR2 (germline): SEHNR, FQNEAQ (reference sequence). CDR3 loop: CASSLVETQYF. CDR3 coding DNA: TGTGCCAGCAGCTTAGTCGAGACCCAGTACTTC.